This record looks at one TCR beta chain sequence and its context. What it recognizes is unknown. Produced via immunoSEQ multiplex PCR; TCRdb's table is partial and in-frame only. The sample lists hundreds of thousands of clones; roughly 91% were seen once. The source of the sample is a study of Ad26.COV2.S vaccination and SARS-CoV-2 variants. Study in general: The study gave Ad26.COV2.S intramuscularly, once or twice 56 days apart. Overall study results and limits: Possible underestimation of total T cell responses by the TCR breadth and depth analyses was noted. Once vaccination had occurred, spike-specific CD8+ and CD4+ T cell responses reportedly showed substantial breadth.

Between the trimmed V and J ends, which lost 5 bases and 6 bases, there was a span of 8 bases. The CDR3 is made up of 12 amino acids. Per the germline V gene, CDR1 is SGHDT and CDR2 is YYEEEE. Treatment specified: about 20 received Ad26.COV2.S at low or high dose, single or two shots; about 5 received placebo; per-sample allocation not given. The samples were gathered on day 63 after the first injection of vaccine or placebo. A Boston donor was an adult aged 18-55 years. The genes are TRBV5-6 and TRBJ2-2; D is ambiguous. The clonotype originates from a person aged 18-65 years who received the Ad26.COV2.S COVID-19 vaccine or a placebo. The material sequenced was peripheral blood, taken in a trial of Ad26.COV2.S vaccine versus placebo. CDR3 sequence: CASSRSSGELFF. The CDR3 nucleotides read TGTGCCAGCAGTAGATCGTCCGGGGAGCTGTTTTTT.